This T cell receptor beta chain was profiled in a study of response to subunit inactivated influenza vaccine. Study observations and caveats: Each seasonal influenza vaccination, the authors suggested, recruits few new T cells.

Germline V gene lookup returns CDR1 DFQATT and CDR2 SNEGSKA (reference sequence). V dropped 0 bases and J dropped 6; count of bases not matched to a gene: 8. There are 15 residues in the CDR3. There are many counts of this clonotype. Its target is unknown. TCRdb processed the RT-PCR reads anew with MiXCR; each CDR3 protein has one entry. The sample includes around 190,000 distinct CDR3 sequences, roughly 8.7% seen only once; the top ten take roughly a tenth. This chain links TRBV20-1 with TRBJ2-1; 7 bases are a match to TRBD2. The TCR was taken from a man in his forties or fifties who received an inactivated influenza vaccine. The specimen comprised non-naive T cells sorted from PBMCs, sampled on the day of vaccination. The CDR3 protein is CSARDLWEGGNEQFF. The CDR3 coding sequence is TGCAGTGCTAGAGATCTGTGGGAGGGTGGCAATGAGCAGTTCTTC.